These T cell receptor beta chains were read from a single sample in a study of control samples from healthy donors and cancer patients. Sequencing was performed with immunoSEQ multiplex PCR; in TCRdb, only in-frame clones are kept and a portion is missing. This sample carries 150,000 to 200,000 clones, 85% to 90% of them seen once, and the ten largest clones take about 1.4%. The sequenced material came from blood. The receptor source for this set is a woman aged 45-65 years in good health. Each CDR3 is given with its conserved first and last residue. The D gene is left open where the match is weak. Not every row has a clone size; where given, it reads once, few, many or a size class.

J gene | V gene | D gene | clone size | CDR3 protein | CDR3 DNA
TRBJ2-5 | TRBV11-2 | NA | NA | CASSRRGEETQYF | TGTGCCAGCAGCCGCAGGGGGGAGGAGACCCAGTACTTC
TRBJ2-3 | TRBV5-1 | NA | NA | CASSLAASSQTDTQYF | TGCGCCAGCAGCTTGGCGGCTAGCTCTCAAACAGATACGCAGTATTTT
TRBJ2-1 | TRBV28 | TRBD2 | NA | CASSHTLAANEQFF | TGTGCCAGCAGCCATACACTAGCGGCGAATGAGCAGTTCTTC
TRBJ2-1 | TRBV6-5 | NA | NA | CASSPPVTRNEQFF | TGTGCCAGCAGTCCCCCAGTGACGAGAAATGAGCAGTTCTTC
TRBJ2-7 | TRBV3-1/TRBV3-2 | NA | NA | CASSQGDGSSYEQYF | TGTGCCAGCAGCCAAGGGGACGGGAGCTCCTACGAGCAGTACTTC
TRBJ2-4 | TRBV27 | NA | NA | CASSAFNEAKNIQYF | TGTGCCAGCAGCGCCTTTAATGAGGCCAAAAACATTCAGTACTTC
TRBJ1-4 | TRBV28 | NA | NA | CASSLTGEEKLFF | TGTGCCAGCAGCCTGACGGGAGAGGAAAAACTGTTTTTT
TRBJ2-2 | TRBV2 | NA | NA | CASIRTWLVGTGELFF | TGTGCCAGCATCCGAACATGGCTAGTCGGGACCGGGGAGCTGTTTTTT
TRBJ1-5 | TRBV28 | NA | NA | CASSLEQGSNQPQHF | TGTGCCAGCAGTTTGGAGCAAGGCAGCAATCAGCCCCAGCATTTT
TRBJ1-5 | TRBV25-1 | TRBD1 | NA | CASSDRTGGDQPQHF | TGTGCCAGCAGTGATCGGACAGGGGGCGATCAGCCCCAGCATTTT
TRBJ1-1 | TRBV5-6 | NA | NA | CASSFVAAKEAFF | TGTGCCAGCAGCTTTGTGGCAGCAAAGGAAGCTTTCTTT
TRBJ2-7 | TRBV2 | NA | NA | CASLGGGYEQYF | TGTGCCAGCCTCGGGGGAGGTTACGAGCAGTACTTC
TRBJ2-1 | TRBV28 | NA | once | CASSPQGSGAAEQFF | TGTGCCAGCAGTCCCCAGGGTTCGGGAGCCGCCGAGCAGTTCTTC
TRBJ1-2 | TRBV24-1 | TRBD1 | NA | CATSEPPGQGSNYGYTF | TGTGCCACCAGTGAACCGCCGGGACAGGGATCAAACTATGGCTACACCTTC
TRBJ2-7 | TRBV28 | TRBD2 | once | CASSLPGLAGEQYF | TGTGCCAGCAGCCTTCCCGGACTAGCGGGGGAGCAGTACTTC
TRBJ2-7 | TRBV7-6 | TRBD1 | once | CASSFGTAVYEQYF | TGTGCCAGCAGCTTTGGGACAGCCGTATACGAGCAGTACTTC
TRBJ1-2 | TRBV27 | NA | NA | CASSSQGYGGYTF | TGTGCCAGCAGTTCTCAGGGATACGGCGGCTACACCTTC
TRBJ2-1 | TRBV7-8 | NA | NA | CASTWDTSYNEQFF | TGTGCCAGCACCTGGGACACCTCCTACAATGAGCAGTTCTTC
TRBJ2-2 | TRBV7-7 | NA | NA | CASSLAGGPNTGELFF | TGTGCCAGCAGCTTAGCGGGGGGGCCCAACACCGGGGAGCTGTTTTTT
TRBJ1-1 | TRBV5-1 | NA | NA | CASRLEQNTEAFF | TGCGCCAGCAGGCTGGAACAGAACACTGAAGCTTTCTTT
TRBJ1-2 | TRBV19 | NA | NA | CASSTNREAGYTF | TGTGCCAGTAGTACGAACAGGGAAGCGGGCTACACCTTC
TRBJ1-2 | TRBV7-9 | NA | NA | CASRSQGLANYGYTF | TGTGCCAGCAGGTCACAGGGACTCGCTAACTATGGCTACACCTTC
TRBJ2-5 | TRBV6-2/TRBV6-3 | TRBD1 | NA | CASSYSEGGGETQYF | TGTGCCAGCAGTTACTCCGAAGGGGGCGGGGAGACCCAGTACTTC
TRBJ2-7 | TRBV19 | NA | NA | CASSIGAGPYEQYF | TGTGCCAGTAGTATAGGGGCAGGCCCTTACGAGCAGTACTTC
TRBJ2-1 | TRBV9 | TRBD2 | NA | CASSAGHIFLAGAGNEQFF | TGTGCCAGCAGCGCCGGTCATATATTTTTAGCGGGAGCGGGCAATGAGCAGTTCTTC
TRBJ1-4 | TRBV18 | NA | NA | CASSLGTNEKLFF | TGTGCCAGCTCACTCGGAACTAATGAAAAACTGTTTTTT
TRBJ2-1 | TRBV14 | TRBD1 | NA | CASSRQGLRNEQFF | TGTGCCAGCAGCCGACAGGGGCTTCGCAATGAGCAGTTCTTC
TRBJ2-7 | TRBV27 | NA | NA | CASSIDSYEQYF | TGTGCCAGCAGTATCGACAGCTACGAGCAGTACTTC
TRBJ1-1 | TRBV5-1 | NA | NA | CASSKDGQLNTEAFF | TGCGCCAGCAGCAAGGACGGGCAACTGAACACTGAAGCTTTCTTT
TRBJ2-1 | TRBV28 | TRBD2 | NA | CASSLGGRASNEQFF | TGTGCCAGCAGTTTGGGCGGGAGGGCCTCTAATGAGCAGTTCTTC
TRBJ1-1 | TRBV30 | NA | NA | CAWSVRIRTEAFF | TGTGCCTGGAGTGTACGGATACGCACTGAAGCTTTCTTT
TRBJ2-5 | TRBV7-6 | NA | NA | CASSLDSMRERRSETQYF | TGTGCCAGCAGCTTAGATTCTATGAGGGAGAGACGGAGTGAGACCCAGTACTTC
TRBJ1-1 | TRBV7-9 | NA | NA | CASLVGGRTEAFF | TGTGCCAGCCTGGTAGGGGGACGGACTGAAGCTTTCTTT
TRBJ1-4 | TRBV4-3 | NA | NA | CASSQEGGAGKLFF | TGCGCCAGCAGCCAAGAAGGCGGGGCGGGGAAACTGTTTTTT
TRBJ2-2 | TRBV10-3 | NA | NA | CAISVTAVSAGELFF | TGTGCCATCAGTGTGACGGCGGTGTCGGCCGGGGAGCTGTTTTTT
TRBJ2-7 | TRBV27 | TRBD1 | once | CASSLSSGGAYEQYF | TGTGCCAGCAGTTTATCGTCAGGGGGCGCCTACGAGCAGTACTTC
TRBJ1-1 | TRBV24-1 | NA | NA | CATSDSGMGNTEAFF | TGTGCCACCAGTGATTCGGGGATGGGGAACACTGAAGCTTTCTTT
TRBJ1-1 | TRBV6-5 | NA | few | CASTQTGIPTEAFF | TGTGCCAGCACCCAAACAGGGATTCCCACTGAAGCTTTCTTT
TRBJ1-3 | TRBV28 | NA | once | CASTLLYSGNTIYF | TGTGCCAGCACACTCCTCTACTCTGGAAACACCATATATTTT
TRBJ1-3 | TRBV18 | TRBD1 | NA | CASSPTGQSRNTIYF | TGTGCCAGCTCACCGACAGGGCAGTCGCGGAACACCATATATTTT
TRBJ2-1 | TRBV5-1 | NA | NA | CASSVVGTYNEQFF | TGCGCCAGCAGCGTAGTCGGGACTTACAATGAGCAGTTCTTC
TRBJ1-3 | TRBV28 | TRBD1 | NA | CASGQDLSGNTIYF | TGTGCCAGTGGACAGGACTTATCTGGAAACACCATATATTTT
TRBJ1-1 | TRBV29-1 | TRBD1 | NA | CSVPYRGLGTEAFF | TGCAGCGTTCCATACAGGGGGCTGGGCACTGAAGCTTTCTTT
TRBJ1-2 | TRBV28 | NA | NA | CASREGGLLSGYTF | TGTGCCAGCAGAGAAGGAGGACTTCTGTCGGGCTACACCTTC
TRBJ2-3 | TRBV29-1 | NA | few | CSVEVGGADTQYF | TGCAGCGTTGAAGTCGGTGGGGCAGATACGCAGTATTTT